The clone carrying this T cell receptor (beta chain) was detected ten times or more. Only patients with CD8+CD57+ cell expansion on flow cytometry were chosen for sequencing. Genomic DNA acted as the template from which TCR beta VDJ combination and CDR3 sequence profiling were carried out. TCRdb fed the reads into MiXCR, producing one record per CDR3 protein. The sample shows around 160,000 distinct CDR3 sequences, 40% to 50% of them seen only once. These data come from a study of CD8+CD57+ T cells in acquired aplastic anemia. The CDR3 has 15 residues. Trimming left V 7 bases short and J 7 bases short, with 20 bases between. CDR1 GTSNPN and CDR2 SVGIG come from the germline V gene (reference sequence).

The TCR was taken from a human donor with aplastic anemia. The material sequenced was sorted CD4+, CD8+, or CD8+CD57+ T cells (not recorded which) from PBMCs. The chain uses TRBV30 and TRBJ1-6, with a weak D call TRBD1 (5 bases). CDR3 protein: CASRRGGGLNSPLHF. In DNA, the CDR3 is TGTGCCTCCCGGCGGGGGGGGGGTCTGAATTCACCCCTCCACTTT.